This T cell receptor (beta chain) was obtained from a study of cytomegalovirus exposure and HLA in healthy donors. Study summary: The study placed over 65% of its roughly 430 genotyped donors in the Caucasian-associated ancestry cluster.

The PCR ran on 60 Vbeta and 13 Jbeta primers. Profiling relied on immunoSEQ multiplex PCR, and the TCRdb table lists in-frame clones only, not all of them. Of 130,000 to 150,000 clones detected, 73% appear once; the ten largest clones hold roughly 14%. Trimming removed 3 bases from V and 10 bases from J; junction bases left unmatched: 14. This CDR3 is built from 16 residues. Germline V gene lookup returns CDR1 SEHNR and CDR2 FQNEAQ (reference sequence). The rearrangement joins TRBV7-9 to TRBJ1-4; 7 bases are a match to TRBD1. Sequenced: PBMCs. This receptor was identified in a human donor in good health. CDR3 bases: TGTGCCAGCAGCTTGGGAATAGGACAGGTATCCGGAAAACTGTTTTTT. This sequence encodes CASSLGIGQVSGKLFF.